Included here is one TCR beta chain sequence, with context. Its target is unknown. These data belong to a study of STAT3 mutations in large granular lymphocyte leukemia. Study details: Over half of T-LGLL patients had one or more immunosuppressive regimens.

The protocol was immunoSEQ multiplex PCR, while the TCRdb copy is restricted to in-frame clones and leaves out a portion. The repertoire holds 30,000 to 35,000 clones, with about 80% as singletons. Study-level points and caveats: At least one immunodominant TCR beta clonotype appeared in every T-cell large granular lymphocyte leukemia patient.

The CDR3 is 14 amino acids. The V and J ends lost 0 bases and 2 bases respectively, with 7 bases between them. Germline values: CDR1 SGHTA, CDR2 FQGNSA. The TCR originated in a woman in her forties or fifties with T-cell large granular lymphocyte leukemia. Some clones in this sample may be carry-over from other donors' samples. Sequencing was done on a sample of peripheral blood mononuclear cells. This chain connects TRBV7-2 to TRBJ2-5; D gene uncertain. CDR3 residues: CASSLAGRQETQYF. CDR3 nucleotide sequence: TGTGCCAGCAGCTTAGCCGGTAGGCAAGAGACCCAGTACTTC.